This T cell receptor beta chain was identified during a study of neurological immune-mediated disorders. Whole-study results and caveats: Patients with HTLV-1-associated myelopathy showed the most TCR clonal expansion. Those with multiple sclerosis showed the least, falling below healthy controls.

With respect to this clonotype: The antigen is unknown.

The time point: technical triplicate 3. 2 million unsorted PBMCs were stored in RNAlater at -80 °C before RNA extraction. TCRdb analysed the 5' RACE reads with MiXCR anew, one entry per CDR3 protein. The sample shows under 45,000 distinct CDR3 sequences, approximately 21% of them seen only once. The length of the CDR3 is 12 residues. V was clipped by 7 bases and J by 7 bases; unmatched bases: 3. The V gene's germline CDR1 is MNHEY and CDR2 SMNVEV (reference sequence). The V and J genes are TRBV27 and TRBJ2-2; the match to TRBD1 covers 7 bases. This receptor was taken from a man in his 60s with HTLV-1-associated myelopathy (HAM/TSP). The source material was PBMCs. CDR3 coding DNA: TGTGCCAGCAACAGGGGATTCGGGGAGCTGTTTTTT. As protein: CASNRGFGELFF.